These 27 T cell receptor beta chains were sequenced from one sample in a study of beta chain features in type 1 diabetes. The isolated RNA, all of it, was reverse transcribed, so expressed TCRB transcripts were what got sequenced. Generated by immunoSEQ multiplex PCR, the TCRdb table keeps only in-frame clones and is missing some. The sample has under 300,000 clones, approximately 8.1% seen once. Input material: central memory CD4+ T cells from blood. Source of these receptors: a woman between 18 and 29 years old in good health.

The rearrangement uses TRBV18 and TRBJ1-3, with D unresolved. CDR3 size: 12 residues. The V end lost 2 bases, the J end lost 9 bases, and 8 bases lay between the germline ends. Germline CDR1 is KGHSH and CDR2 is LQKENI. CDR3 in amino acids: CASSPDMSTIYF. The CDR3 nucleotides are TGTGCCAGCTCACCAGATATGAGCACCATATATTTT.

This clone has ten or more counts. The CDR3 DNA follows: TGTGCCAGCAGCTTACGAGGGACTAGCGGGAGCGAGCAGTACTTC. It translates to CASSLRGTSGSEQYF. The chain couples TRBV7-3 to TRBJ2-7; 14 positions match TRBD2. CDR1 is SGHTA, CDR2 FQGTGA, per germline. The CDR3 loop spans 15 amino acids. V gave up 2 bases and J gave up 6 bases; unmatched junction bases: 3.

This clone was counted between two and nine times. V gene TRBV5-1 combines with J gene TRBJ2-7; 10 nucleotides agree with TRBD2. The J segment lost 6 bases and the V segment lost 6 bases, leaving 9 bases of the junction unmatched. This CDR3 is built from 14 residues. Germline CDR1 is SGHRS and CDR2 is YFSETQ. This CDR3 is CASKVLAGASEQYF. CDR3 sequence (DNA): TGCGCCAGCAAGGTTCTAGCGGGAGCGTCCGAGCAGTACTTC.

In this sample, this clone turned up a few times. The V gene is TRBV2, the J gene TRBJ1-1, with a possible D match to TRBD1 (5 bases). The CDR3 runs 17 residues. Trimming shortened V by 7 bases and J by 0 bases, and 21 bases separated the two germline ends. Germline V gene lookup returns CDR1 SNHLY and CDR2 FYNNEI. The CDR3 is CASKAYRGVRVNTEAFF. CDR3 bases: TGTGCCAGCAAGGCATATCGGGGGGTTCGGGTGAACACTGAAGCTTTCTTT.

The chain joins TRBV7-3 to TRBJ2-1; D might be TRBD1 or TRBD2, each matching 5 bases. CDR1 is SGHTA, CDR2 FQGTGA, per germline. Trimming took 5 bases from V and 9 from J, leaving 14 bases between them. This CDR3 has 13 amino acids. The CDR3 is CASSPNEGSEQFF. For the CDR3, the DNA is TGTGCCAGCAGCCCCAATGAGGGGTCTGAGCAGTTCTTC.

The chain carries TRBV7-3 and TRBJ2-3, with unresolved D. The CDR3 sequence is 13 residues long. Trimming shortened V by 5 bases and J by 4 bases, and 10 bases separated the two germline ends. The germline CDR1 and CDR2 sequences are SGHTA and FQGTGA. The chain's CDR3 is CASSLDRADTQYF. CDR3 bases: TGTGCCAGCAGCCTAGATCGGGCAGATACGCAGTATTTT.

The CDR3 loop is CASSLEDGRNYGYTF. CDR3 in DNA: TGCGCCAGCAGCCTGGAGGACGGGAGGAACTATGGCTACACCTTC. The J gene is TRBJ1-2, the V gene TRBV4-1; D is undetermined. The CDR3 loop spans 15 amino acids. V dropped 4 bases and J dropped 2 bases, with 14 bases sitting between them. The V gene's germline CDR1 is MGHRA and CDR2 YSYEKL.

This clone appeared many times. This chain connects TRBV6-6 to TRBJ2-3; 11 bases fit TRBD2. Germline values: CDR1 MNHNY, CDR2 SVGAGI (reference sequence). Trimming cost V 10 bases and J 6 bases; bases outside gene matches: 12. The CDR3 is 15 amino acids. The CDR3, as DNA: TGTGCCACCTCGGATAGCGGGAGGGCCACGGATACGCAGTATTTT. This translates into CATSDSGRATDTQYF.

The V gene is TRBV7-9, the J gene TRBJ1-1; D unclear. Per the germline V gene, CDR1 is SEHNR and CDR2 is FQNEAQ (reference sequence). V lost 5 bases to trimming and J lost 2 bases, with 9 bases between them. CDR3 length: 13 amino acids. The CDR3 region has the DNA TGTGCCAGCAGCCCGTTTAGCAACACTGAAGCTTTCTTT. It encodes CASSPFSNTEAFF. Combining the CDR3 with reference TRBV7-9 and TRBJ1-1 gives the whole variable domain DTGVSQNPRHKITKRGQNVTFRCDPISEHNRLYWYRQTLGQGPEFLTYFQNEAQLEKSRLLSDRFSAERPKGSFSTLEIQRTEQGDSAMYLCASSPFSNTEAFFGQGTRLTVV.

Only a few counts were recorded for this clone. The chain joins TRBV7-9 to TRBJ1-1; D unclear. The germline CDR1 and CDR2 sequences are SEHNR and FQNEAQ (reference sequence). CDR3 length equals 16 residues. V was clipped by 0 bases and J by 2 bases, with 13 bases between them. CDR3 residues: CASSLAVGSLNTEAFF. The CDR3 DNA is TGTGCCAGCAGCTTAGCTGTGGGGTCCCTTAACACTGAAGCTTTCTTT.

The CDR3 here is CASSGLREVLHEQYF. The CDR3, as DNA: TGTGCCAGCAGTGGATTGAGGGAGGTTTTGCACGAGCAGTACTTC. The chain employs TRBV7-3 and TRBJ2-7, with D possibly TRBD2 on 6 matching bases. This CDR3 contains 15 residues. V was clipped by 6 bases and J by 5 bases, with 20 bases between them. Germline V gene data show CDR1 as SGHTA and CDR2 as FQGTGA.

In this sample, this clone turned up a few times. The chain links TRBV29-1 to TRBJ2-3, with TRBD2 as a possible D gene (6 bases). Germline CDR1 and CDR2: SQVTM and ANQGSEA. V dropped 8 bases and J dropped 1 base, with 10 bases sitting between them. The CDR3 length is 12 residues. This CDR3 is CSTASGTDTQYF. CDR3 bases: TGCAGCACCGCTAGCGGCACAGATACGCAGTATTTT.

This clone was observed many times. The chain joins TRBV4-3 to TRBJ1-2; TRBD1 aligns across 10 bases. After removal of 4 bases from V and 2 bases from J, the junction contained 4 bases not matched to a gene. CDR3 length equals 15 residues. Looked up from germline, CDR1 is LGHNA and CDR2 is YSLEER. The CDR3 nucleotides are TGCGCCAGCAGCCGACAGGGGGCGGTCAACTATGGCTACACCTTC. It translates to CASSRQGAVNYGYTF.

Only a few counts were recorded for this clone. The chain employs TRBV11-3 and TRBJ2-1; 8 nucleotides match TRBD2. Trimming removed 4 bases from V and 5 bases from J; junction bases left unmatched: 7. This CDR3 contains 15 residues. From germline, CDR1 is SGHNT and CDR2 YENEEA. The CDR3 loop is CASSSGLGLNNEQFF. The CDR3 DNA is TGTGCCAGCAGCTCGGGACTAGGACTTAACAATGAGCAGTTCTTC.

This chain connects TRBV7-8 to TRBJ2-3, with unresolved D. This CDR3 contains 16 residues. Per the germline V gene, CDR1 is SGHVS and CDR2 is FQNEAQ. V was cut by 3 bases and J by 3 bases, with 16 bases left in between. Here the CDR3 reads CASSFGVRTQTDTQYF. DNA for the CDR3: TGTGCCAGCAGCTTTGGGGTCCGGACCCAAACAGATACGCAGTATTTT. Looking up the rest from reference TRBV7-8 and TRBJ2-3 gives the full variable domain: GAGVSQSPRYKVAKRGQDVALRCDPISGHVSLFWYQQALGQGPEFLTYFQNEAQLDKSGLPSDRFFAERPEGSVSTLKIQRTQQEDSAVYLCASSFGVRTQTDTQYFGPGTRLTVL.

This clone was observed a handful of times. V is TRBV4-3 and J is TRBJ1-2; D is undetermined. The germline CDR1 and CDR2 sequences are LGHNA and YSLEER. With 0 bases removed from V and 5 bases from J, the gap between germline ends came to 10 bases. CDR3 length equals 14 residues. The CDR3 sequence: CASSQETDWYGYTF. CDR3 bases: TGCGCCAGCAGCCAAGAAACGGATTGGTATGGCTACACCTTC.

The chain is built from TRBV7-8 and TRBJ2-3; 7 bases align to TRBD1. With V trimmed by 2 bases and J by 4 bases, 0 bases remained unmatched. CDR3 length: 13 amino acids. CDR1 is SGHVS, CDR2 FQNEAQ, per germline. The CDR3 spells CASSLRGPDTQYF. CDR3 DNA: TGTGCCAGCAGCTTAAGGGGGCCAGATACGCAGTATTTT.

The chain is built from TRBV7-2 and TRBJ2-7; TRBD1 agrees at 7 bases. V lost 1 base and J lost 3; bases outside the gene matches: 6. This CDR3 region has 15 residues. Germline CDR1 reads SGHTA; CDR2 reads FQGNSA. The CDR3 reads CASSLVRGGDYEQYF. The DNA of the CDR3 is TGTGCCAGCAGCTTAGTGAGAGGGGGCGACTACGAGCAGTACTTC.

This clone was seen only a few times. The V call is TRBV7-2, the J call TRBJ2-1; D may be TRBD2 (5 bases). The length of the CDR3 is 14 residues. Germline values: CDR1 SGHTA, CDR2 FQGNSA. Trimming shortened V by 5 bases and J by 4 bases, and 12 bases separated the two germline ends. The CDR3 is CASSILGVYNEQFF. The CDR3 DNA reads TGTGCCAGCAGCATCCTCGGGGTGTACAATGAGCAGTTCTTC. The full variable domain, in which reference TRBV7-2 and TRBJ2-1 provide the parts outside the CDR3, is GAGVSQSPSNKVTEKGKDVELRCDPISGHTALYWYRQSLGQGLEFLIYFQGNSAPDKSGLPSDRFSAERTGGSVSTLTIQRTQQEDSAVYLCASSILGVYNEQFFGPGTRLTVL.

In this sample, this clone turned up a few times. CDR3 DNA sequence: TGTGCCAGCAGCCTCACCGGGACCTATTGGGAGACCCAGTACTTC. It is translated as CASSLTGTYWETQYF. The chain joins TRBV7-2 to TRBJ2-5; D is perhaps TRBD1 or TRBD2 (5 bases each). The germline V gene encodes CDR1 SGHTA and CDR2 FQGNSA. This CDR3 is 15 amino acids long. Trimming removed 5 bases at V and 5 bases at J, with 18 bases between.

This clone was seen more than once but under ten times. The chain carries TRBV27 and TRBJ1-3; 7 nucleotides match TRBD1. This CDR3 is built from 16 residues. Germline CDR1 MNHEY, CDR2 SMNVEV (reference sequence). Trimming at V came to 0 bases and at J to 6 bases, leaving 8 bases not matched to a gene. The CDR3 loop is CASSLSWRQGENTIYF. Here the CDR3 DNA reads TGTGCCAGCAGTTTATCGTGGAGACAGGGAGAAAACACCATATATTTT.

This clone was counted a few times. The J gene is TRBJ2-2, the V gene TRBV29-1; perhaps TRBD1 as D (5 bases). Deletions cut 4 bases from V and 5 bases from J, with 11 bases between. The CDR3 spans 13 residues. Germline V lookup: CDR1 SQVTM, CDR2 ANQGSEA. The CDR3 loop reads CSVARATTGELFF. CDR3 sequence (DNA): TGCAGCGTTGCCAGGGCCACGACCGGGGAGCTGTTTTTT.

This clone showed up just a few times. An end of the junction differs from the germline gene, which may be a read error. The chain joins TRBV7-2 to TRBJ1-2; no reliable D call. This CDR3 comprises 11 residues. CDR1 is SGHTA and CDR2 is FQGNSA in the germline V gene. CDR3 sequence reads: CASSSLQRPLF. DNA of the CDR3: TGTGCCAGCAGCTCGCTACAACGGCCTTTATTC.

This clone came up a few times. V and J are TRBV29-1 and TRBJ2-5; D remains ambiguous. CDR3 length: 12 amino acids. Germline loops: CDR1 SQVTM, CDR2 ANQGSEA. V was clipped by 4 bases and J by 2 bases, with 8 bases between them. As DNA, the CDR3 is TGCAGCGTTGCGGCTCAGCAAGAGACCCAGTACTTC. The encoded protein is CSVAAQQETQYF.

This clone was seen repeatedly, ten times or more. At the DNA level, this CDR3 is encoded by other sequences in the same sample as well. The gene calls are TRBV19 and TRBJ2-3; TRBD1 might be the D (6 bases). The V gene lost 5 bases and the J gene lost 0 bases, with 12 bases spanning the gap. This CDR3 is 15 amino acids long. Germline assignment: CDR1 LNHDA and CDR2 SQIVND (reference sequence). For the CDR3, the DNA is TGTGCCAGTAGTTCTGACAGGCGTAGCACAGATACGCAGTATTTT. It translates to CASSSDRRSTDTQYF. The full variable domain, in which reference TRBV19 and TRBJ2-3 provide the parts outside the CDR3, is DGGITQSPKYLFRKEGQNVTLSCEQNLNHDAMYWYRQDPGQGLRLIYYSQIVNDFQKGDIAEGYSVSREKKESFPLTVTSAQKNPTAFYLCASSSDRRSTDTQYFGPGTRLTVL.

J is TRBJ2-2 and V is TRBV9; no definite D call. V dropped 1 base and J dropped 4 bases, with 11 bases sitting between them. The length of the CDR3 is 15 residues. The germline gives CDR1 SGDLS, CDR2 YYNGEE. The chain's CDR3 is CASSVQPSSTGELFF. As DNA, the CDR3 is TGTGCCAGCAGCGTACAGCCTTCGAGCACCGGGGAGCTGTTTTTT.

There are a few counts of this clone. CDR3 loop: CASSRSWTGGINTIYF. In DNA, the CDR3 is TGTGCCAGCAGTCGATCTTGGACAGGGGGAATAAACACCATATATTTT. The chain is built from TRBV27 and TRBJ1-3; TRBD1 aligns across 10 bases. V shed 5 bases and J 6 bases; nucleotides not matched to a gene: 10. The CDR3 runs 16 residues. The V gene's germline CDR1 is MNHEY and CDR2 SMNVEV (reference sequence).